Below are 9 T cell receptor beta chains sequenced from a single sample in a study of blood T cell repertoires in COVID-19. Sequencing used immunoSEQ multiplex PCR; TCRdb keeps in-frame clones, though not all of them. Counted here are 100,000 to 120,000 clones, around 85% occurring once; the ten biggest clones make up just over 5.5%. Material: peripheral blood. The receptor set was obtained from a woman aged 60-70 years with COVID-19, enrolled during active disease.

The chain is built from TRBV3-1 (or the pseudogene TRBV3-2) and TRBJ1-3, with no clear D. The CDR3 spans 14 residues. CDR1 LGHDT and CDR2 YNNKEL come from the germline V gene (reference sequence). The V and J ends lost 4 bases and 2 bases respectively, with 9 bases between them. This CDR3 is CASSPVLAGNTIYF. The CDR3 coding sequence is TGTGCCAGCAGCCCGGTTTTGGCTGGAAACACCATATATTTT.

A note on this clone: Other nucleotide sequences from this sample produce the same CDR3. This chain connects TRBV6-5 to TRBJ1-1, with TRBD1 identical over 7 bases. CDR1 is MNHEY, CDR2 SVGAGI, per germline. This CDR3 is built from 14 residues. The trim removed 5 bases at V and 0 bases at J, leaving 3 bases unmatched. In DNA, the CDR3 is TGTGCCAGCAGTCAACAGGGGCTGAACACTGAAGCTTTCTTT. Protein: CASSQQGLNTEAFF.

The V call is TRBV18, the J call TRBJ1-4, with TRBD1 identical over 8 bases. Germline V gene sequence: CDR1 KGHSH, CDR2 LQKENI. This CDR3 has 14 amino acids. Unmatched junction bases numbered 8, after V lost 6 bases and J lost 8 bases. The DNA of the CDR3 is TGTGCCAGCTCGCCGGGACAGGTGCCGGAAAAACTGTTTTTT. This gives the protein CASSPGQVPEKLFF.

The chain carries TRBV10-3 and TRBJ1-3, with 7 bases matching TRBD1. With V trimmed by 4 bases and J by 1 base, 7 bases remained unmatched. There are 16 residues in the CDR3. Per germline, CDR1 ENHRY and CDR2 SYGVKD. CDR3 sequence: CAISGGGRVSGNTIYF. As DNA, the CDR3 is TGTGCCATCAGTGGAGGGGGCAGGGTGTCTGGAAACACCATATATTTT.

This clone was seen just once. The chain joins TRBV21-1 to TRBJ1-5. TRBV21-1 is described as a pseudogene. CDR3 length: 16 residues. The DNA for the CDR3 is TGTGCCAGCAGTGATACGGCAGGGGAGGGGTACCAGCCCCAGCATTTT. Amino acids: CASSDTAGEGYQPQHF.

The V call is TRBV5-4, the J call TRBJ1-1, with 8 bases aligning to TRBD1. J was trimmed by 5 bases and V by 4 bases; bases with no gene match: 10. There are 15 residues in the CDR3. Germline V CDR1 and CDR2: SGHNT, YYREEE (reference sequence). The DNA of the CDR3 is TGTGCCAGCAGCCTCCTAGACAGGGGCGAAACTGAAGCTTTCTTT. Translation: CASSLLDRGETEAFF.

This chain connects TRBV30 to TRBJ2-2; TRBD2 agrees at 8 bases. Germline V gene lookup returns CDR1 GTSNPN and CDR2 SVGIG (reference sequence). CDR3 length: 14 residues. With 2 bases clipped from V and 5 bases from J, the junction kept 4 bases outside the gene matches. CDR3 loop: CAWSLIAGTGELFF. CDR3 coding DNA: TGTGCCTGGAGTTTGATAGCGGGGACCGGGGAGCTGTTTTTT. Variable domain in full (rest from reference TRBV30 and TRBJ2-2): SQTIHQWPATLVQPVGSPLSLECTVEGTSNPNLYWYRQAAGRGLQLLFYSVGIGQISSEVPQNLSASRPQDRQFILSSKKLLLSDSGFYLCAWSLIAGTGELFFGEGSRLTVL.

This chain connects TRBV6-5 to TRBJ1-1; D is unresolved. V was shortened by 0 bases and J by 6 bases, with 14 bases between the two germline ends. This CDR3 has 15 residues. Germline CDR1 MNHEY, CDR2 SVGAGI. The CDR3 sequence is CASSYSHGGGSEAFF. The CDR3 DNA follows: TGTGCCAGCAGTTACTCCCACGGAGGAGGCTCTGAAGCTTTCTTT.

The chain recombines TRBV9 with TRBJ2-7; no definite D call. The germline V gene has CDR1 SGDLS and CDR2 YYNGEE. The V gene lost 3 bases and the J gene lost 4 bases, with 11 bases spanning the gap. The CDR3 runs to 13 residues. The CDR3 reads CASSGGGFYEQYF. In nucleotides, the CDR3 is TGTGCCAGCAGCGGTGGCGGATTTTACGAGCAGTACTTC.